A selection of T cell receptor beta chains follows, all from one sample in a study of CXCR3-negative and CXCR3-positive naive CD8 T cells. TCRdb re-called the 5' RACE reads; every CDR3 protein appears as one record, without DNA. The listing contains about 40,000 distinct CDR3 sequences. Source material: naive CXCR3- CD8+ T cells from blood. The receptors here all came from a human donor in good health. Some clones in this sample may be carry-over from other donors' samples. CDR3s include the opening cysteine and the closing phenylalanine or tryptophan. Each record gives: V gene, J gene, CDR3 protein.

>TRBV5-1|TRBJ2-6
CASNRDAYSGANVLTF
>TRBV27|TRBJ1-2
CASSGSGWDYGYTF
>TRBV2|TRBJ1-1
CASSELDRGNTEAFF
>TRBV2|TRBJ2-7
CASSTDREPPYEQYF
>TRBV7-9|TRBJ1-1
CASSDREPEAFF
>TRBV7-9|TRBJ2-1
CASRLAGAKNEQFF
>TRBV5-1|TRBJ2-2
CASSSIAFAGIGTGELFF
>TRBV14|TRBJ1-1
CASSQGLPVEVGRAFF
>TRBV6-5|TRBJ2-1
CASSELAGLDNEQFF
>TRBV5-1|TRBJ1-6
CASSLSPPGGTGPLHF
>TRBV4-1|TRBJ2-3
CASSQVAHSSGGPGADTQYF
>TRBV29-1|TRBJ2-7
CSVVGEGLEQYF
>TRBV20-1|TRBJ2-3
CSTRTFSGDTQYF
>TRBV6-2/TRBV6-3|TRBJ2-1
CASSYPALRGSYNEQFF
>TRBV20-1|TRBJ2-7
CSARGPRSYEQYF
>TRBV7-9|TRBJ1-2
CASSPREGRNGYTF
>TRBV7-9|TRBJ2-7
CASSPTGAPYEQYF
>TRBV19|TRBJ1-1
CASTSAGGTEAFF
>TRBV12-3/TRBV12-4|TRBJ1-5
CASSLRGNNQPQHF
>TRBV12-3/TRBV12-4|TRBJ2-1
CASNRVGNEQFF
>TRBV12-3/TRBV12-4|TRBJ2-7
CASMQGAHEQYF
>TRBV12-3/TRBV12-4|TRBJ2-7
CASSSGLRQGEQYF
>TRBV10-1|TRBJ2-1
CASSPAGDEQFF
>TRBV29-1|TRBJ2-1
CSVDAGGTYNEQFF
>TRBV29-1|TRBJ2-2
CSVDTGENTGELFF
>TRBV9|TRBJ1-6
CASSAPPGQTISPLHF
>TRBV6-5|TRBJ2-2
CASSLRAPSPGELFF
>TRBV27|TRBJ1-2
CASSLSVGIYGYTF
>TRBV6-4|TRBJ2-3
CASSAVADTDTQYF
>TRBV14|TRBJ2-3
CASSQDKWGLTDTQYF
>TRBV29-1|TRBJ1-1
CSVPTGLNTEAFF
>TRBV6-4|TRBJ2-3
CASSETASTDTQYF
>TRBV21-1|TRBJ2-1
CASSKWGQGRVNEQFF
>TRBV7-9|TRBJ1-1
CASHRGGTEAFF
>TRBV5-1|TRBJ2-3
CASSLGATSTDTQYF
>TRBV4-2|TRBJ1-1
CASSLAGLEAFF
>TRBV7-3|TRBJ2-7
CASSPGGSGGEQYF
>TRBV6-4|TRBJ2-2
CASSESNTGELFF
>TRBV7-9|TRBJ1-1
CASSLGGQGTEAFF
>TRBV29-1|TRBJ2-7
CSVSRRGELSYEQYF
>TRBV29-1|TRBJ2-7
CSVDQGFTAGGALWEQYF
>TRBV12-3/TRBV12-4|TRBJ2-1
CASSLGRTSYNEQFF
>TRBV19|TRBJ2-7
CASNIGGFGYEQYF
>TRBV24-1|TRBJ2-5
CATSDSLGDRGDQETQYF
>TRBV4-3|TRBJ2-3
CASSQDSYTTDTQYF
>TRBV5-1|TRBJ1-1
CASTFWGSGDTEALF
>TRBV13|TRBJ2-1
CASSLVPAGEREGAYNEQFF
>TRBV14|TRBJ2-7
CSSSQDRSNEQYF
>TRBV7-6|TRBJ2-1
CASSLGPGNEQFF
>TRBV29-1|TRBJ2-1
CSVEIGREDNEQFF
>TRBV4-3|TRBJ1-1
CASSQDVGANTEAFF